This is a list of T cell receptor beta chains from one sample in a study of T-cell memory formation after mild COVID-19. TCRdb independently ran MiXCR on the 5' RACE reads; one entry per CDR3 protein. In the table there are about 110,000 distinct CDR3 sequences, under 15% of which are singletons. The sample comprised PBMCs or a T cell subset sorted from them (not recorded which). The receptors here all came from an adult woman who had mild COVID-19 (a few samples of this study predate the infection). Cell type and time point are not known. The CDR3 runs from the conserved cysteine through the conserved F or W. Fields, in order: D gene, J gene, V gene, clone size, CDR3 protein, CDR3 DNA. A D gene is named only where the DNA matches it firmly. Not all rows give a size; the values are once, few, many and, for expanded clones, a class.

d_gene: TRBD2
j_gene: TRBJ2-1
v_gene: TRBV4-2
abundance: -
CDR3aa: CASSPVAGEYNEQFF
CDR3nt: TGTGCCAGCAGCCCTGTAGCGGGAGAGTACAATGAGCAGTTCTTC

d_gene: -
j_gene: TRBJ2-1
v_gene: TRBV30
abundance: -
CDR3aa: CAWRLSVDEQFF
CDR3nt: TGTGCCTGGAGACTTAGCGTGGATGAGCAGTTCTTC

d_gene: TRBD1
j_gene: TRBJ2-7
v_gene: TRBV7-8
abundance: many
CDR3aa: CASSSTGTGSYEQYF
CDR3nt: TGTGCCAGCAGTTCCACCGGGACAGGAAGCTACGAGCAGTACTTC

d_gene: TRBD2
j_gene: TRBJ2-3
v_gene: TRBV4-1
abundance: -
CDR3aa: CASSPPRGGSSSDTQYF
CDR3nt: TGCGCCAGCAGCCCCCCGCGCGGCGGGAGTTCTTCAGATACGCAGTATTTT

d_gene: TRBD2
j_gene: TRBJ2-3
v_gene: TRBV7-9
abundance: few
CDR3aa: CASILDLAGSTDTQYF
CDR3nt: TGTGCCAGCATTCTAGACCTAGCGGGGAGCACAGATACGCAGTATTTT

d_gene: TRBD1
j_gene: TRBJ2-7
v_gene: TRBV7-9
abundance: -
CDR3aa: CASGTGRTEQYF
CDR3nt: TGTGCCAGTGGGACAGGGCGGACCGAGCAGTACTTC

d_gene: -
j_gene: TRBJ2-7
v_gene: TRBV6-6
abundance: many
CDR3aa: CASRNREAIGLIYEQYF
CDR3nt: TGTGCCAGCAGGAATCGAGAGGCCATCGGACTTATTTACGAGCAGTACTTC

d_gene: TRBD1
j_gene: TRBJ2-1
v_gene: TRBV5-6
abundance: -
CDR3aa: CASSRAPQTGGRFF
CDR3nt: TGTGCCAGCAGCCGCGCCCCTCAGACAGGGGGACGGTTCTTC

d_gene: -
j_gene: TRBJ2-1
v_gene: TRBV7-9
abundance: many
CDR3aa: CASSPRGSSYNEQFF
CDR3nt: TGTGCCAGCAGCCCCCGGGGGAGCTCCTACAATGAGCAGTTCTTC

d_gene: -
j_gene: TRBJ2-7
v_gene: TRBV20-1
abundance: many
CDR3aa: CSARDPQGLNSYEQYF
CDR3nt: TGCAGTGCTAGAGATCCCCAGGGTCTGAATTCCTACGAGCAGTACTTC

d_gene: TRBD1
j_gene: TRBJ2-5
v_gene: TRBV4-2
abundance: few
CDR3aa: CASSRGQGGQETQYF
CDR3nt: TGTGCCAGCAGCCGGGGACAGGGTGGCCAAGAGACCCAGTACTTC

d_gene: -
j_gene: TRBJ1-3
v_gene: TRBV15
abundance: -
CDR3aa: CATQRGQVSGNTIYF
CDR3nt: TGTGCCACGCAGCGTGGTCAGGTCTCTGGAAACACCATATATTTT

d_gene: -
j_gene: TRBJ2-1
v_gene: TRBV15
abundance: few
CDR3aa: CATSGGANEQFF
CDR3nt: TGTGCCACCAGCGGAGGGGCTAATGAGCAGTTCTTC

d_gene: TRBD1
j_gene: TRBJ2-3
v_gene: TRBV24-1
abundance: few
CDR3aa: CATSDPFGFRGKTDTQYF
CDR3nt: TGTGCCACCAGTGACCCCTTCGGTTTCAGGGGGAAGACAGATACGCAGTATTTT

d_gene: TRBD2
j_gene: TRBJ2-1
v_gene: TRBV2
abundance: -
CDR3aa: CASMPGLGGRLQFF
CDR3nt: TGTGCCAGCATGCCGGGACTAGGCGGAAGACTGCAGTTCTTC

d_gene: -
j_gene: TRBJ2-3
v_gene: TRBV14
abundance: few
CDR3aa: CASRGSVPARSTDTQYF
CDR3nt: TGTGCCAGCAGGGGTAGCGTCCCAGCGAGGAGCACAGATACGCAGTATTTT

d_gene: TRBD1
j_gene: TRBJ2-1
v_gene: TRBV7-3
abundance: -
CDR3aa: CASSLDRGDGNEQFF
CDR3nt: TGTGCCAGCAGCTTGGACAGGGGTGATGGCAATGAGCAGTTCTTC

d_gene: TRBD1
j_gene: TRBJ1-1
v_gene: TRBV4-1
abundance: -
CDR3aa: CASSLTGRGEAFF
CDR3nt: TGCGCCAGCAGCCTGACAGGGCGAGGTGAAGCTTTCTTT

d_gene: -
j_gene: TRBJ2-7
v_gene: TRBV6-1
abundance: few
CDR3aa: CASSEAQGHYEQYF
CDR3nt: TGTGCCAGCAGTGAGGCGCAGGGCCACTACGAGCAGTACTTC

d_gene: TRBD2
j_gene: TRBJ2-1
v_gene: TRBV5-1
abundance: -
CDR3aa: CASSTDLAGVYNEQFF
CDR3nt: TGCGCCAGCAGCACCGATCTAGCGGGGGTCTACAATGAGCAGTTCTTC

d_gene: -
j_gene: TRBJ2-3
v_gene: TRBV19
abundance: -
CDR3aa: CASSIDKLGFITQYF
CDR3nt: TGTGCCAGTAGTATAGATAAATTGGGCTTCATTACGCAGTATTTT

d_gene: TRBD2
j_gene: TRBJ2-5
v_gene: TRBV9
abundance: few
CDR3aa: CASSPTGTSGGPLRQETQYF
CDR3nt: TGTGCCAGCAGCCCCACCGGGACTAGCGGGGGGCCCCTACGGCAAGAGACCCAGTACTTC

d_gene: TRBD2
j_gene: TRBJ2-3
v_gene: TRBV7-3
abundance: few
CDR3aa: CASSLIGFGGGTDTQYF
CDR3nt: TGTGCCAGCAGCTTAATCGGGTTCGGGGGGGGCACAGATACGCAGTATTTT

d_gene: TRBD2
j_gene: TRBJ2-7
v_gene: TRBV7-9
abundance: -
CDR3aa: CASSAPRAGGSYEQYF
CDR3nt: TGTGCCAGCAGCGCCCCCCGAGCGGGGGGTAGCTACGAGCAGTACTTC

d_gene: -
j_gene: TRBJ2-3
v_gene: TRBV5-5
abundance: -
CDR3aa: CASSLVLDTSTDTQYF
CDR3nt: TGTGCCAGCAGCTTGGTGCTCGACACTAGCACAGATACGCAGTATTTT

d_gene: TRBD2
j_gene: TRBJ2-7
v_gene: TRBV12-3/TRBV12-4
abundance: -
CDR3aa: CASSFTLAGGPNEQYF
CDR3nt: TGTGCCAGCAGTTTTACACTCGCGGGAGGGCCGAACGAGCAGTACTTC

d_gene: TRBD1
j_gene: TRBJ2-1
v_gene: TRBV7-9
abundance: -
CDR3aa: CASSFSRDRVVSNEQFF
CDR3nt: TGTGCCAGCAGCTTCAGCCGGGACAGGGTTGTCAGCAATGAGCAGTTCTTC

d_gene: -
j_gene: TRBJ1-3
v_gene: TRBV19
abundance: many
CDR3aa: CASSISMSTGNTIYF
CDR3nt: TGTGCCAGTAGTATCTCTATGAGTACTGGAAACACCATATATTTT

d_gene: -
j_gene: TRBJ2-7
v_gene: TRBV10-3
abundance: few
CDR3aa: CAISGPTGNTYEQYF
CDR3nt: TGTGCCATCAGTGGGCCGACAGGAAATACCTACGAGCAGTACTTC

d_gene: -
j_gene: TRBJ1-1
v_gene: TRBV27
abundance: -
CDR3aa: CASSWDPTNTEAFF
CDR3nt: TGTGCCAGCAGTTGGGACCCCACGAACACTGAAGCTTTCTTT

d_gene: -
j_gene: TRBJ2-1
v_gene: TRBV6-1
abundance: -
CDR3aa: CASRTPNEQFF
CDR3nt: TGTGCCAGCCGCACCCCCAATGAGCAGTTCTTC

d_gene: -
j_gene: TRBJ2-7
v_gene: TRBV24-1
abundance: -
CDR3aa: CATSDTYEQYF
CDR3nt: TGTGCCACCAGTGACACCTACGAGCAGTACTTC

d_gene: -
j_gene: TRBJ1-6
v_gene: TRBV11-2
abundance: -
CDR3aa: CASSLGTSSPLHF
CDR3nt: TGTGCCAGCAGCTTAGGGACCTCTTCACCCCTCCACTTT

d_gene: -
j_gene: TRBJ2-5
v_gene: TRBV4-3
abundance: few
CDR3aa: CASSQDRNGLQETQYF
CDR3nt: TGCGCCAGCAGCCAAGATAGAAACGGTCTCCAAGAGACCCAGTACTTC

d_gene: TRBD2
j_gene: TRBJ2-3
v_gene: TRBV4-1
abundance: few
CDR3aa: CASSQPLGGVADTQYF
CDR3nt: TGCGCCAGCAGCCAACCCCTGGGGGGGGTCGCAGATACGCAGTATTTT

d_gene: -
j_gene: TRBJ1-1
v_gene: TRBV12-3/TRBV12-4
abundance: -
CDR3aa: CASKKQEYTEAFF
CDR3nt: TGTGCCAGCAAAAAGCAGGAGTACACTGAAGCTTTCTTT

d_gene: -
j_gene: TRBJ2-7
v_gene: TRBV7-9
abundance: many
CDR3aa: CASRHAIYYEQYF
CDR3nt: TGTGCCAGCAGGCACGCCATCTACTACGAGCAGTACTTC

d_gene: -
j_gene: TRBJ2-1
v_gene: TRBV7-6
abundance: many
CDR3aa: CASSLAGHYGGDEQFF
CDR3nt: TGTGCCAGCAGCTTGGCGGGACACTATGGGGGCGATGAGCAGTTCTTC

d_gene: -
j_gene: TRBJ1-1
v_gene: TRBV20-1
abundance: -
CDR3aa: CSARDLQGHTEAFF
CDR3nt: TGCAGTGCTAGAGATCTTCAGGGCCACACTGAAGCTTTCTTT

d_gene: -
j_gene: TRBJ1-1
v_gene: TRBV5-1
abundance: few
CDR3aa: CASSLEPDTEAFF
CDR3nt: TGCGCCAGCAGCTTGGAACCGGACACTGAAGCTTTCTTT

d_gene: TRBD1
j_gene: TRBJ2-5
v_gene: TRBV20-1
abundance: many
CDR3aa: CSARGDDRGPTQETQYF
CDR3nt: TGCAGTGCTAGAGGCGACGACAGGGGGCCGACTCAAGAGACCCAGTACTTC

d_gene: -
j_gene: TRBJ2-7
v_gene: TRBV4-3
abundance: -
CDR3aa: CASSQTGTGSGEQYF
CDR3nt: TGCGCCAGCAGCCAAACCGGAACAGGTAGCGGCGAGCAGTACTTC